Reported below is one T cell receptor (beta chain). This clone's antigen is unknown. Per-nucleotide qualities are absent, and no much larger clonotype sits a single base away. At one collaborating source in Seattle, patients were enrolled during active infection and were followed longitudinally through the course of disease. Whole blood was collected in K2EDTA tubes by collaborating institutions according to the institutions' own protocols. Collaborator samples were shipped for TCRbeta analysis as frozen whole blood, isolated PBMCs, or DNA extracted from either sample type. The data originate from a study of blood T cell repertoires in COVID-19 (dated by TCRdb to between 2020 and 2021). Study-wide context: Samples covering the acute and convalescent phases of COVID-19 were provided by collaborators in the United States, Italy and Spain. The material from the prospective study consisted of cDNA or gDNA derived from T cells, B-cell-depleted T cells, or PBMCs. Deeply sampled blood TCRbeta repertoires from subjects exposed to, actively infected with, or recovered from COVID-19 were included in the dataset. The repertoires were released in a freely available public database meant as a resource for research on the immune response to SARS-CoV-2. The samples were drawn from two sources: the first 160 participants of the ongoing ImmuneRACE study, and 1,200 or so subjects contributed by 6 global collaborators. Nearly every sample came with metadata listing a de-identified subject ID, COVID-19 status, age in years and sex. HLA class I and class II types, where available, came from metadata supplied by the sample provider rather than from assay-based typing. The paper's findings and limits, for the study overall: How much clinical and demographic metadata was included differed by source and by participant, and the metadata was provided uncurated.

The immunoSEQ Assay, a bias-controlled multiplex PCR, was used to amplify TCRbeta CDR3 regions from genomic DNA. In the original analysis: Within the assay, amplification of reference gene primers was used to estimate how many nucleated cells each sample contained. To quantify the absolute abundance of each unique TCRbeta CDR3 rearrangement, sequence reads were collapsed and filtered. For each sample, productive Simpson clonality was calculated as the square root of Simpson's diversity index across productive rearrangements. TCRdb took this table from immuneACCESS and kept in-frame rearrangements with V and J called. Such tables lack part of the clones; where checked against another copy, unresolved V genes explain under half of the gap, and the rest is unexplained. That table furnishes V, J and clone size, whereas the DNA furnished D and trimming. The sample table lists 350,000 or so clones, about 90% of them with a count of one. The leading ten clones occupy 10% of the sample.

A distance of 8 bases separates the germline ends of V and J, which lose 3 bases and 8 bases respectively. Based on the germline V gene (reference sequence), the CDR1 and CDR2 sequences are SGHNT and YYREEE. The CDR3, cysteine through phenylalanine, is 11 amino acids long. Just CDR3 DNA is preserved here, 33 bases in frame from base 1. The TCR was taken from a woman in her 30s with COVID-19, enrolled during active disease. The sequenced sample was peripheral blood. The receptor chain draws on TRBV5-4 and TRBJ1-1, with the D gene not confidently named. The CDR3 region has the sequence CASSYQTEAFF. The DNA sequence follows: TGTGCCAGCAGCTACCAGACAGAAGCTTTCTTT.